These 16 T cell receptor beta chains were sequenced from one sample in a study. TCRdb reprocessed the RT-PCR reads via MiXCR and lists one record per CDR3 protein. The sample carries hundreds of thousands of distinct CDR3 sequences, 13% to 15% recorded once. Sequenced material: memory CD4+ T cells from blood. These receptors originate from a female donor in good health, serving as a healthy control.

This clonotype was seen only a few times. The chain is built from TRBV15 and TRBJ2-7; TRBD1 is a possible D gene (5 bases). Trimming took off 4 bases at V and 1 base at J, with 8 bases between the two ends. Germline V gene data show CDR1 as LNHNV and CDR2 as YYDKDF (reference sequence). The CDR3 spans 13 residues. The CDR3 DNA sequence: TGTGCCACCAGCATTTCAGGGTCCTACGAGCAGTACTTC. The encoded protein is CATSISGSYEQYF.

There are a few counts of this clonotype. This chain joins TRBV20-1 and TRBJ2-7; a possible D gene is TRBD1 (6 bases). This CDR3 is 13 amino acids long. The germline V gene encodes CDR1 DFQATT and CDR2 SNEGSKA (reference sequence). V shed 3 bases and J shed 7 bases, with 16 bases lying between them. The CDR3, as DNA: TGCAGTGCTAGTCCTCAACAGGGACGGGAGCAGTACTTC. As protein: CSASPQQGREQYF.

This clonotype was seen a few times. CDR3 residues: CASSSSGIRDTF. The CDR3 nucleotides are TGTGCCAGCAGCTCTTCCGGGATTAGGGACACCTTC. This chain connects TRBV7-2 to TRBJ1-2; D unresolved. Germline V lookup: CDR1 SGHTA, CDR2 FQGNSA. The CDR3 spans 12 residues. Trimming took 4 bases from V and 12 from J, leaving 15 bases between them.

This clonotype came up a few times. The chain combines TRBV10-3 with TRBJ2-7; perhaps TRBD2 as D (6 bases). The ends were cut back, 6 bases at V and 5 bases at J, with 17 bases in the middle. Germline V gene data show CDR1 as ENHRY and CDR2 as SYGVKD. This CDR3 is built from 14 residues. In nucleotides, the CDR3 is TGTGCCATCAGACCTAGCGCACCAGGGAACGAGCAGTACTTC. This encodes CAIRPSAPGNEQYF.

This clonotype came up many times. The chain recombines TRBV4-3 with TRBJ2-6; possible D gene TRBD1, 5 bases. Between the trimmed V and J ends, which lost 4 bases and 0 bases, there was a span of 10 bases. The CDR3 contains 16 residues. CDR1 and CDR2 from the germline V gene are LGHNA and YSLEER. The CDR3 reads CASSRTLSSGANVLTF. CDR3 DNA: TGCGCCAGCAGCCGGACACTTAGCTCTGGGGCCAACGTCCTGACTTTC.

There are a few counts of this clonotype. The gene calls are TRBV6-6 and TRBJ1-1; the D gene is possibly TRBD1 (6 bases). V was pared by 2 bases and J by 1 base, with 20 bases between. The CDR3 extends over 18 amino acids. Germline V gene lookup returns CDR1 MNHNY and CDR2 SVGAGI (reference sequence). CDR3 in amino acids: CASSYGGGGAGQNTEAFF. The CDR3 DNA follows: TGTGCCAGCAGTTACGGCGGTGGTGGGGCGGGACAGAACACTGAAGCTTTCTTT.

This clonotype was counted a few times. The chain couples TRBV6-1 to TRBJ1-5, with a tentative D call TRBD1 (6 bases). CDR1 is MNHNS and CDR2 is SASEGT in the germline V gene. Trimming shortened V by 9 bases and J by 0 bases, and 12 bases separated the two germline ends. The CDR3 has 14 amino acids. The CDR3: CASTGPFSNQPQHF. The CDR3 region has the DNA TGTGCCAGTACAGGGCCTTTTAGCAATCAGCCCCAGCATTTT.

This sequence joins TRBV28 and TRBJ1-3; D call uncertain. The CDR3 has 15 amino acids. V lost 1 base and J lost 1, with 8 bases in between. Germline lookup yields CDR1 MDHEN and CDR2 SYDVKM. CDR3 coding DNA: TGTGCCAGCAGTTTATTTCGTTCATCTGGAAACACCATATATTTT. As protein: CASSLFRSSGNTIYF.

This clonotype was counted between two and nine times. The chain couples TRBV7-2 to TRBJ2-2; D is possibly TRBD1 (6 bases). Germline V gives CDR1 SGHTA, CDR2 FQGNSA. This CDR3 contains 16 residues. The V end lost 6 bases, the J end lost 0 bases, and 14 bases lay between the germline ends. DNA of the CDR3: TGTGCCAGCAGGTTCGCCGGGACATCGAACACCGGGGAGCTGTTTTTT. Translation gives CASRFAGTSNTGELFF.

CDR3 amino acids: CSARAGANTDTQYF. CDR3 bases: TGCAGTGCTAGAGCGGGAGCCAACACAGATACGCAGTATTTT. The V gene is TRBV20-1, the J gene TRBJ2-3; a weak D match, TRBD2 (6 bases). The V and J ends lost 1 base and 2 bases respectively, with 10 bases between them. CDR1 and CDR2 (germline): DFQATT, SNEGSKA (reference sequence). This CDR3 has 14 amino acids.

This clonotype was detected a few times. V usage is TRBV20-1 and J usage is TRBJ2-1, with a tentative D call TRBD2 (5 bases). Germline CDR1 reads DFQATT; CDR2 reads SNEGSKA (reference sequence). V dropped 7 bases and J dropped 0 bases, with 13 bases sitting between them. The CDR3 is 14 residues long. The CDR3 reads CSGQASISYNEQFF. The DNA of the CDR3 is TGCAGTGGTCAGGCTAGCATCTCCTACAATGAGCAGTTCTTC.

The chain uses TRBV18 and TRBJ1-1; tentative D call: TRBD1 (5 bases). This CDR3 is built from 15 residues. Germline lookup yields CDR1 KGHSH and CDR2 LQKENI. The V end lost 3 bases, the J end lost 2 bases, and 13 bases lay between the germline ends. CDR3 in amino acids: CASSPWGDTNTEAFF. The CDR3 DNA reads as TGTGCCAGCTCACCCTGGGGGGATACCAACACTGAAGCTTTCTTT.

The V gene is TRBV7-2, the J gene TRBJ1-1; D is unresolved. In germline, CDR1 is SGHTA, CDR2 FQGNSA. This CDR3 contains 14 residues. The V gene lost 2 bases and the J gene lost 4 bases, with 11 bases spanning the gap. The CDR3 protein is CASSLSAAVTEAFF. CDR3 DNA sequence: TGTGCCAGCAGCTTATCGGCGGCGGTCACTGAAGCTTTCTTT.

The chain couples TRBV6-5 to TRBJ2-7, with TRBD2 identical over 7 bases. The V and J ends lost 0 bases and 6 bases, in that order; junction bases with no gene match: 5. Germline assignment: CDR1 MNHEY and CDR2 SVGAGI. This CDR3 has 14 residues. The CDR3 region is CASSYSPWGGEQYF. CDR3 in DNA: TGTGCCAGCAGTTACTCACCTTGGGGGGGCGAGCAGTACTTC.

This clonotype was detected only a few times. The J gene is TRBJ2-1, the V gene TRBV12-3 or TRBV12-4; TRBD2 matches 10 bases. The V segment lost 4 bases and the J segment 1 base; nucleotides outside the gene matches: 10. CDR3 length: 18 residues. DNA for the CDR3: TGTGCCAGCAGTTCCAGTGGTAGCGGGGGGCGTTCCTACAATGAGCAGTTCTTC. Protein: CASSSSGSGGRSYNEQFF.

The CDR3 loop reads CASSPTGLIMNTEAFF. The DNA for the CDR3 is TGCGCCAGCAGCCCGACAGGTCTGATCATGAACACTGAAGCTTTCTTT. This chain links TRBV5-1 with TRBJ1-1, with a tentative D call TRBD1 (6 bases). The V gene lost 4 bases and the J gene lost 0 bases, with 16 bases spanning the gap. The CDR3 covers 16 residues. Germline V gives CDR1 SGHRS, CDR2 YFSETQ.